Listed here is a single TCR beta chain. No antigen is known for it. V shed 3 bases and J shed 3 bases, with 9 bases lying between them. The CDR3 spans 15 residues. This sample's treatment: oral pan-JAK inhibitor, 5-10 mg twice daily. Alopecia areata patients had lesional scalp punch biopsies and peripheral blood taken from them. Sequencing used cDNA as its template, made by extracting RNA and reverse transcribing it. Data came from immunoSEQ multiplex PCR; TCRdb stores just in-frame clones and leaves some out. The sample lists about 42,000 clones, 65% occurring once. The record originates from a study of CD8+ T cells in alopecia areata. Study results and caveats: Affected lesional scalp, above all in alopecia totalis/universalis, was more clonal than normal scalp.

V usage is TRBV23-1 and J usage is TRBJ1-6; D ambiguous. TRBV23-1 is assigned to the ORF class and has an uncertain function. The receptor's source is a human donor with alopecia areata. Sequenced here: CD8+ T cells sorted from blood, sampled at week 4, from a patient treated with tofacitinib. The CDR3 DNA reads TGCGCCAGCAGTCATTCGGAGCACTATAATTCACCCCTCCACTTT. Its protein is CASSHSEHYNSPLHF.